This T cell receptor beta chain was sequenced during a study of blood T cell repertoires in COVID-19. As for the study in general: Italy, Spain and the United States were the sources of the convalescent and acute COVID-19 samples. Sources were T cells, B-cell-depleted T cells, or PBMCs; the material itself was cDNA or gDNA.

Patients from Seattle were sampled longitudinally, starting during active infection. The CDR3 length is 13 residues. Trimming cost V 9 bases and J 0 bases, with 11 bases left between them. Germline V gives CDR1 SNHLY, CDR2 FYNNEI. As processed by the authors: Amplifying reference gene primers gave estimates of nucleated cell counts. Only in-frame clones appear in the TCRdb table, and some are missing; sequencing was by immunoSEQ multiplex PCR. That table gives V, J and clone size, and the DNA gave D and trimming. The sample comprises more than 300,000 clones, around 87% of which are singletons, and more than 9% rests with the top ten.

The clonotype originates from a woman in her 30s with COVID-19, enrolled during active disease. J is TRBJ1-1 and V is TRBV2; the D gene is possibly TRBD1 (6 bases). The sequencing sample was made of peripheral blood. The CDR3 DNA is TGTGCCAGGGGACAAGGGATGAACACTGAAGCTTTCTTT. Translating gives CARGQGMNTEAFF.